The 26 T cell receptor beta chains reported below all come from one sample, sequenced in a study of T cell responses to AZD1222 COVID-19 vaccine. The protocol was immunoSEQ multiplex PCR, while the TCRdb copy is restricted to in-frame clones and leaves out a portion. The table lists about 140,000 clones, 80% to 95% of them singletons, with approximately 4.3% in the top ten. Sequencing used peripheral blood, obtained 28 days after the second AZD1222 dose. The receptors were sampled from an adult who received the AZD1222 COVID-19 vaccine.

In its sample, this clone was seen once. The chain couples TRBV5-1 to TRBJ2-4; 11 positions agree with TRBD2. The J segment lost 0 bases and the V segment lost 0 bases, leaving 5 bases of the junction unmatched. This CDR3 spans 18 amino acids. CDR1 and CDR2 (germline): SGHRS, YFSETQ. CDR3 region: CASSLAIAGGPAKNIQYF. CDR3 bases: TGCGCCAGCAGCTTGGCCATAGCGGGAGGGCCAGCCAAAAACATTCAGTACTTC.

The chain joins TRBV7-2 to TRBJ2-3, with D possibly being TRBD2 (5 bases). The ends were cut back, 1 base at V and 2 bases at J, with 7 bases in the middle. The germline CDR1 and CDR2 sequences are SGHTA and FQGNSA. This CDR3 has 14 amino acids. CDR3 DNA: TGTGCCAGCAGCTTAGTGGGAGCCACAGATACGCAGTATTTT. Its protein product is CASSLVGATDTQYF. The variable domain in full, with the rest retrieved from reference TRBV7-2 and TRBJ2-3, is GAGVSQSPSNKVTEKGKDVELRCDPISGHTALYWYRQSLGQGLEFLIYFQGNSAPDKSGLPSDRFSAERTGGSVSTLTIQRTQQEDSAVYLCASSLVGATDTQYFGPGTRLTVL.

This rearrangement joins TRBV20-1 to TRBJ2-1, with 8 bases lining up with TRBD2. The CDR3 is made up of 14 amino acids. The V gene end was trimmed by 3 bases and the J gene end by 3 bases; junction bases not matched to a gene: 4. CDR1 DFQATT and CDR2 SNEGSKA come from the germline V gene (reference sequence). The CDR3 sequence: CSASSGTHYNEQFF. DNA for the CDR3: TGCAGTGCTAGTAGCGGGACTCACTACAATGAGCAGTTCTTC.

The genes are TRBV2 and TRBJ1-1, with TRBD1 identical over 7 bases. There are 16 residues in the CDR3. CDR1 and CDR2 from the germline V gene are SNHLY and FYNNEI. After removal of 6 bases from V and 4 bases from J, the junction contained 14 bases not matched to a gene. The CDR3 coding sequence is TGTGCCAGCAGCCCTAACAGGGGAGTCGGGAGCACTGAAGCTTTCTTT. Encoded protein: CASSPNRGVGSTEAFF.

The rearrangement uses TRBV9 and TRBJ2-1, with 7 bases identical to TRBD1. V lost 2 bases, J lost 7 bases, and 3 bases stayed unmatched. This CDR3 is 13 amino acids long. Germline loops: CDR1 SGDLS, CDR2 YYNGEE. This CDR3 is CASSVAGGNEQFF. CDR3 DNA sequence: TGTGCCAGCAGCGTGGCAGGGGGAAATGAGCAGTTCTTC.

This chain links TRBV19 with TRBJ2-1; D could derive from TRBD1 or TRBD2 (5 bases each). CDR3 length equals 16 residues. Germline V gives CDR1 LNHDA, CDR2 SQIVND (reference sequence). The ends were cut back, 3 bases at V and 1 base at J, with 13 bases in the middle. CDR3 sequence (DNA): TGTGCCAGTAGTATCATTGGTGGGGGTTCCTACAATGAGCAGTTCTTC. This encodes CASSIIGGGSYNEQFF.

This clone was observed a few times. The chain links TRBV5-8 to TRBJ1-6; the D gene is possibly TRBD1 (6 bases). Germline V lookup: CDR1 SGHTS, CDR2 YDEGEE. This CDR3 is 17 amino acids long. Trimming left V 4 bases short and J 0 bases short, with 14 bases between. CDR3 amino acids: CASSKTGLSSYNSPLHF. In DNA form, the CDR3 reads TGTGCCAGCAGCAAGACAGGCCTGAGCTCCTATAATTCACCCCTCCACTTT.

CDR3 sequence: CATEFGNQPQHF. CDR3 in DNA: TGTGCCACGGAGTTCGGCAATCAGCCCCAGCATTTT. V gene TRBV19 combines with J gene TRBJ1-5; D not resolved. Germline V gives CDR1 LNHDA, CDR2 SQIVND (reference sequence). The ends were cut back, 10 bases at V and 2 bases at J, with 9 bases in the middle. CDR3 size: 12 residues.

V usage is TRBV9 and J usage is TRBJ2-1; D gene ambiguous. The V and J ends lost 3 bases and 10 bases respectively, with 8 bases between them. The CDR3 runs to 11 residues. CDR1 and CDR2 (germline): SGDLS, YYNGEE. The CDR3 region has the DNA TGTGCCAGCAGCGCGGCCCTGGAGCAGTTCTTC. It specifies CASSAALEQFF. The entire variable domain, with the rest obtained from reference TRBV9 and TRBJ2-1, is as follows: DSGVTQTPKHLITATGQRVTLRCSPRSGDLSVYWYQQSLDQGLQFLIQYYNGEERAKGNILERFSAQQFPDLHSELNLSSLELGDSALYFCASSAALEQFFGPGTRLTVL.

V and J are TRBV12-3 or TRBV12-4 and TRBJ1-4; no reliable D call. The ends were cut back, 1 base at V and 11 bases at J, with 11 bases in the middle. There are 13 residues in the CDR3. CDR3 DNA sequence: TGTGCCAGCAGTTTAGGGGCAGGAAGGAAACTGTTTTTT. It codes for CASSLGAGRKLFF.

The chain links TRBV19 to TRBJ2-2; 10 bases map to TRBD2. With V trimmed by 6 bases and J by 7 bases, 8 bases remained unmatched. The CDR3 loop spans 15 amino acids. Germline CDR1 is LNHDA and CDR2 is SQIVND (reference sequence). The CDR3 region has the DNA TGTGCCAGTAGAGGGGCTAGCGGGGGTCACGGGGAGCTGTTTTTT. Translated: CASRGASGGHGELFF.

The chain carries TRBV7-3 and TRBJ1-1, with TRBD1 identical over 7 bases. The CDR3 sequence is 16 residues long. Trimming took 0 bases from V and 4 from J; bases not matched to a gene: 8. The germline V gene encodes CDR1 SGHTA and CDR2 FQGTGA. CDR3 sequence reads: CASSLTMAGGSTEAFF. Here the CDR3 DNA reads TGTGCCAGCAGCTTAACGATGGCAGGGGGTTCCACTGAAGCTTTCTTT.

The chain links TRBV19 to TRBJ2-3; the match to TRBD1 covers 7 bases. V lost 2 bases, J lost 0 bases, and 5 bases stayed unmatched. From germline, CDR1 is LNHDA and CDR2 SQIVND (reference sequence). The CDR3 spans 16 residues. CDR3 bases: TGTGCCAGTAGTATACTCGGGACAGCTAGCACAGATACGCAGTATTTT. Protein: CASSILGTASTDTQYF.

This chain links TRBV5-1 with TRBJ1-2; 9 bases align to TRBD1. CDR3 length: 14 residues. V dropped 4 bases and J dropped 6; count of bases not matched to a gene: 7. Per germline, CDR1 SGHRS and CDR2 YFSETQ. The CDR3, as DNA: TGCGCCAGCAGCCCAGGACAGGGGCCTGATGGCTACACCTTC. It yields the protein CASSPGQGPDGYTF.

The V and J genes are TRBV28 and TRBJ1-2, with 11 bases fitting TRBD1. The germline gives CDR1 MDHEN, CDR2 SYDVKM. There are 15 residues in the CDR3. With 3 bases clipped from V and 4 bases from J, the junction kept 4 bases outside the gene matches. The CDR3 bases are TGTGCCAGCAGTTTGGCGGGACAGGGGGTCTATGGCTACACCTTC. Amino acids: CASSLAGQGVYGYTF.

In this sample, this clone turned up a few times. CDR3 nucleotides: TGTGCCAGTAGTACGACAGGGTCCACCGGGGAGCTGTTTTTT. As protein: CASSTTGSTGELFF. The chain combines TRBV19 with TRBJ2-2, with 7 bases identical to TRBD1. Germline V CDR1 and CDR2: LNHDA, SQIVND (reference sequence). Trimming cost V 4 bases and J 4 bases; bases outside gene matches: 3. The CDR3 is 14 amino acids.

The chain is built from TRBV29-1 and TRBJ2-3; D is perhaps TRBD1 (5 bases). Looked up from germline, CDR1 is SQVTM and CDR2 is ANQGSEA. V lost 4 bases to trimming and J lost 3 bases, with 20 bases between them. The CDR3 is 16 amino acids. The CDR3 spells CSVGVPSRAFTDTQYF. CDR3 DNA sequence: TGCAGCGTTGGGGTCCCAAGCAGGGCCTTTACAGATACGCAGTATTTT.

The chain employs TRBV19 and TRBJ1-5, with D hard to call. V was pared by 2 bases and J by 6 bases, with 14 bases between. The germline gives CDR1 LNHDA, CDR2 SQIVND (reference sequence). The CDR3 is 15 amino acids. CDR3 sequence (DNA): TGTGCCAGTAGTATACCCTTATCTGTCGGTCAGCCCCAGCATTTT. Residues: CASSIPLSVGQPQHF.

CDR3 in DNA: TGTGCCAGCAGCGTAGCCGGGACAGGGCATTCCTACGAGCAGTACTTC. Amino acids: CASSVAGTGHSYEQYF. This chain links TRBV9 with TRBJ2-7, with TRBD1 matching over 9 bases. Germline V CDR1 and CDR2: SGDLS, YYNGEE. V shed 0 bases, J shed 1 base, and the junction held 5 bases outside the gene matches. CDR3 length equals 16 residues.

This clone turned up a few times. V gene TRBV27 combines with J gene TRBJ1-6; D gene unclear. V lost 2 bases and J 7 bases, leaving 6 bases between the germline ends. CDR3 length: 13 amino acids. Germline assignment: CDR1 MNHEY and CDR2 SMNVEV (reference sequence). The CDR3 sequence is CASSLNGNSPLHF. The CDR3 DNA sequence: TGTGCCAGCAGTTTAAACGGAAATTCACCCCTCCACTTT.

The V gene is TRBV5-1, the J gene TRBJ1-2; D uncertain. The V gene's germline CDR1 is SGHRS and CDR2 YFSETQ. The germline V and J ends were trimmed by 0 bases and 4 bases, with 4 bases remaining between them. There are 12 residues in the CDR3. The CDR3 DNA sequence: TGCGCCAGCAGCTTGGGTGGCTATGGCTACACCTTC. This codes for CASSLGGYGYTF.

The CDR3 sequence is CSVLTANTEAFF. In DNA, the CDR3 is TGCAGCGTTTTGACAGCGAACACTGAAGCTTTCTTT. The chain carries TRBV29-1 and TRBJ1-1, with D maybe TRBD1 (5 bases). The CDR3 is made up of 12 amino acids. V lost 5 bases and J 1 base, leaving 8 bases between the germline ends. In germline, CDR1 is SQVTM, CDR2 ANQGSEA. Supplemented by reference TRBV29-1 and TRBJ1-1, the full variable domain reads SAVISQKPSRDICQRGTSLTIQCQVDSQVTMMFWYRQQPGQSLTLIATANQGSEATYESGFVIDKFPISRPNLTFSTLTVSNMSPEDSSIYLCSVLTANTEAFFGQGTRLTVV.

This rearrangement joins TRBV9 to TRBJ2-1, with 7 bases lining up with TRBD2. J lost 4 bases, V lost 0 bases, and 1 base had no gene match. The CDR3 spans 14 residues. The germline V gene encodes CDR1 SGDLS and CDR2 YYNGEE. As DNA, the CDR3 is TGTGCCAGCAGCGTAGGACTAGCTTACAATGAGCAGTTCTTC. Amino acid sequence: CASSVGLAYNEQFF.

The rearrangement links TRBV4-3 to TRBJ1-2, with a weak D call TRBD1 (5 bases). This CDR3 comprises 17 residues. Germline CDR1 and CDR2: LGHNA and YSLEER. V gave up 0 bases and J gave up 4 bases, with 18 bases separating them. The CDR3 spells CASSQDLGSRGSYGYTF. The CDR3 DNA sequence: TGCGCCAGCAGCCAAGATTTAGGGAGCCGGGGGTCCTATGGCTACACCTTC.

This clone was picked up one time. V usage is TRBV18 and J usage is TRBJ1-1; a weak D match, TRBD1 (5 bases). The germline V gene has CDR1 KGHSH and CDR2 LQKENI. CDR3 length: 15 amino acids. Trimming stripped 3 bases from V and 3 bases from J, with 14 bases between. In nucleotides, the CDR3 is TGTGCCAGCTCACCGTCGGGGGGTGCAGACACTGAAGCTTTCTTT. Protein: CASSPSGGADTEAFF.

The gene calls are TRBV27 and TRBJ2-7, with 9 bases that match TRBD2. Germline CDR1 reads MNHEY; CDR2 reads SMNVEV (reference sequence). The CDR3 is made up of 16 amino acids. The trim removed 3 bases at V and 9 bases at J, leaving 15 bases unmatched. This chain's CDR3 is CASSLLAGKTVVGQYF. The DNA for the CDR3 is TGTGCCAGCAGTTTGCTAGCGGGGAAGACGGTGGTCGGGCAGTACTTC.